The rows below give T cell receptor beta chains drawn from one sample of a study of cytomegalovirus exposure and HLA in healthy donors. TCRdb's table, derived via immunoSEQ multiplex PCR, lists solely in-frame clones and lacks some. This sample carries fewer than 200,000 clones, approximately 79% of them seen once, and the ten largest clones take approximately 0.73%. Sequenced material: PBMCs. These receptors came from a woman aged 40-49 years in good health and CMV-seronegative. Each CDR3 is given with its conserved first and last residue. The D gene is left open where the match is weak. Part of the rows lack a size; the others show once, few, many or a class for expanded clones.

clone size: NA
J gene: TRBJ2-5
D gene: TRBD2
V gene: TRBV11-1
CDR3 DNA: TGTGCCAGCAGCTTGCAGCGGGGACAAGAGACCCAGTACTTC
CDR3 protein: CASSLQRGQETQYF

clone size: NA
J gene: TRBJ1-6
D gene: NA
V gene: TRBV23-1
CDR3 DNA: TGCGCCAGCAGTCAATCTTTGGAGGGGAGCTCCTATAATTCACCCCTCCACTTT
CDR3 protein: CASSQSLEGSSYNSPLHF

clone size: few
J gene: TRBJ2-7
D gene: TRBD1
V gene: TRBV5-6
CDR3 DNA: TGTGCCAGCAGCAGTTCCCGGGACAGTCACTCCTACGAGCAGTACTTC
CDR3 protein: CASSSSRDSHSYEQYF

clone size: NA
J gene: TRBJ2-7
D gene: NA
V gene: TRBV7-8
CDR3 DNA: TGTGCCAGCAGCAAAACGGACAGAACCTACGAGCAGTACTTC
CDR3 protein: CASSKTDRTYEQYF

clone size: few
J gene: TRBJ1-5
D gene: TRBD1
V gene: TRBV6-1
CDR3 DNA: TGTGCCAGCAGTGAGACAGGGGATCAGCCCCAGCATTTT
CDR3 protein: CASSETGDQPQHF

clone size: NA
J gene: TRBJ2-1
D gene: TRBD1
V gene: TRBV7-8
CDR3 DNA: TGTGCCAGCAGCCTGCAGGCCGGGACAGGGAAGGATGAGCAGTTCTTC
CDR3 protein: CASSLQAGTGKDEQFF

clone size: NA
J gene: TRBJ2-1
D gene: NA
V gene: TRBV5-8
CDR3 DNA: TGTGCCAGCGATGCCCCAGGGGACAATGAGCAGTTCTTC
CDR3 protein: CASDAPGDNEQFF

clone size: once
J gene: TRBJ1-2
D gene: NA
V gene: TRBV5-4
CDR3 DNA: TGTGCCAGCAGCCTAAGGTTAGGGGAAGGTGATGGCTACACCTTC
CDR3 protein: CASSLRLGEGDGYTF

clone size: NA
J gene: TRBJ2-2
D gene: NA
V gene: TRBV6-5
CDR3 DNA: TGTGCCAGCAGACGGGAGTCCGGGGAGCTGTTTTTT
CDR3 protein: CASRRESGELFF

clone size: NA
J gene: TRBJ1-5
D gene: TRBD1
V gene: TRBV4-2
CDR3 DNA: TGTGCCAGCAGCCAAGATCACAGGGGGCATGGTCAGCCCCAGCATTTT
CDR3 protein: CASSQDHRGHGQPQHF

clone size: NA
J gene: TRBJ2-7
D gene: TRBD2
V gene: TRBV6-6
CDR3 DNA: TGTGCCAGCGGCGCCTCCGTGGGGGGGTACTACGAGCAGTACTTC
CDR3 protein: CASGASVGGYYEQYF

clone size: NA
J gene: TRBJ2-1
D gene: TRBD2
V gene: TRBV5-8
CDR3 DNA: TGTGCCAGCAGTATAACGCCGGGACTAGCGGGGGGGAGCTCCTACAATGAGCAGTTCTTC
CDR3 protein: CASSITPGLAGGSSYNEQFF

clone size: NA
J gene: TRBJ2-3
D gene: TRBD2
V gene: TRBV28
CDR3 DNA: TGTGCCAGCCGATCACTAGCGGGAGGCACAGATACGCAGTATTTT
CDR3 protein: CASRSLAGGTDTQYF

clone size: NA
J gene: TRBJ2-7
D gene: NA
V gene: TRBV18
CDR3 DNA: TGTGCCAGCTCACCACGAGATATCTACGAGCAGTACTTC
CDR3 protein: CASSPRDIYEQYF